What follows is one TCR beta chain and its context. These data come from a study of T cell changes during pregnancy in multiple sclerosis. The V gene end was trimmed by 5 bases and the J gene end by 1 base; junction bases not matched to a gene: 4. The germline V gene encodes CDR1 SEHNR and CDR2 FQNEAQ (reference sequence). The CDR3 extends over 15 amino acids. Repertoires were generated with immunoSEQ multiplex PCR, while TCRdb's copy carries only in-frame clones and drops some. The sample lists roughly 41,000 clones; 90% to 95% were seen once. The source material was CD8+ T cells from peripheral blood mononuclear cells, sampled in the third trimester of pregnancy. The source of this sequence is a female donor with multiple sclerosis, enrolled in a pregnancy study. This chain uses TRBV7-9 with TRBJ2-1; 8 nucleotides line up with TRBD2. CDR3 DNA sequence: TGTGCCAGCAGCCCTCAGCGGGAGTCCTACAATGAGCAGTTCTTC. Protein: CASSPQRESYNEQFF.